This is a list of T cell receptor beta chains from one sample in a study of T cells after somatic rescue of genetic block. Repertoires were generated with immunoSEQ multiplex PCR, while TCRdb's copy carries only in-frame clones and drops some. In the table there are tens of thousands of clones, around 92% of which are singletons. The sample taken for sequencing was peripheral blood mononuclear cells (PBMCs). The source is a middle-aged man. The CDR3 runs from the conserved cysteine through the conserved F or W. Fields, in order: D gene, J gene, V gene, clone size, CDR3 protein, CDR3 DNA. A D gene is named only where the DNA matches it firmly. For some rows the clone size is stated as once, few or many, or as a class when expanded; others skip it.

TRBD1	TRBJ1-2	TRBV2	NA	CASSAVDRGPYGYTF	TGTGCCAGCAGTGCAGTGGACAGGGGACCCTATGGCTACACCTTC
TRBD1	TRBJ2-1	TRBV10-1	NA	CASSRTGQTPYNEQFF	TGCGCCAGCAGTCGGACAGGTCAGACGCCCTACAATGAGCAGTTCTTC
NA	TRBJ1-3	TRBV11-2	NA	CASSLDFRQGSGNTIYF	TGTGCCAGCAGCTTAGATTTCAGACAAGGCTCTGGAAACACCATATATTTT
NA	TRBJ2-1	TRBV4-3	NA	CASSQAGARDEQFF	TGCGCCAGCAGCCAAGCGGGAGCGAGGGATGAGCAGTTCTTC
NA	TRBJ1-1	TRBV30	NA	CAAKGLDTEAFF	TGTGCCGCCAAGGGCTTAGACACTGAAGCTTTCTTT
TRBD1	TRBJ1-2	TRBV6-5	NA	CASSYSRQGSYGYTF	TGTGCCAGCAGTTACTCGCGACAGGGAAGTTATGGCTACACCTTC
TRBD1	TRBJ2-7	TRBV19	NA	CASSDRDEQYF	TGTGCCAGTAGTGACAGGGACGAGCAGTACTTC
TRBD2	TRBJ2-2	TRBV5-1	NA	CASSLAGIAGRSRTGELFF	TGCGCCAGCAGCTTGGCTGGGATAGCGGGAAGGTCCAGGACCGGGGAGCTGTTTTTT
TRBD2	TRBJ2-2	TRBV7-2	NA	CASSLLAGVPGELFF	TGTGCCAGCAGCTTACTAGCGGGGGTACCCGGGGAGCTGTTTTTT
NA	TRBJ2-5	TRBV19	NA	CASTQGETQYF	TGTGCCAGTACCCAGGGAGAGACCCAGTACTTC
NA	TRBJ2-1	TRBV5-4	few	CASSRGNYNEQFF	TGTGCCAGCAGCCGTGGGAACTACAATGAGCAGTTCTTC
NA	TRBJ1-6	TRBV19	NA	CASSPASYNSPLHF	TGTGCCAGTAGCCCGGCCTCCTATAATTCACCCCTCCACTTT
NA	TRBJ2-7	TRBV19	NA	CASSSDWRYEQYF	TGTGCCAGTAGTTCCGACTGGCGCTACGAGCAGTACTTC
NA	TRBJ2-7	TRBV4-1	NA	CASSQDPLNEQYF	TGCGCCAGCAGCCAAGACCCTCTGAACGAGCAGTACTTC
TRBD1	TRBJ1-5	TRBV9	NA	CASSVGTGGSNQPQHF	TGTGCCAGCAGCGTAGGGACAGGTGGGAGCAATCAGCCCCAGCATTTT
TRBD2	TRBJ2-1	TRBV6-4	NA	CASSKGLANEQFF	TGTGCCAGCAGTAAGGGACTAGCGAATGAGCAGTTCTTC
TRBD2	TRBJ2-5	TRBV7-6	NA	CASSLGVAGRQETQYF	TGTGCCAGCAGCCTGGGGGTAGCGGGGCGCCAAGAGACCCAGTACTTC
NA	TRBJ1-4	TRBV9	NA	CASSVSVQSATNEKLFF	TGTGCCAGCAGCGTAAGCGTACAGTCCGCAACTAATGAAAAACTGTTTTTT
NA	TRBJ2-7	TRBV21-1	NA	CAGPNEQYF	TGTGCCGGACCCAACGAGCAGTACTTC
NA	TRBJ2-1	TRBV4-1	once	CASSQEDEQFF	TGCGCCAGCAGCCAAGAAGATGAGCAGTTCTTC
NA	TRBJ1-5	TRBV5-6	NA	CASSLVGKGNQPQHF	TGTGCCAGCAGCTTGGTAGGCAAAGGCAATCAGCCCCAGCATTTT
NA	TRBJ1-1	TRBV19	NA	CASSYGTGNTEAFF	TGTGCCAGTAGTTACGGGACGGGGAACACTGAAGCTTTCTTT
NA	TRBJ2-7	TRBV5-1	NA	CASSVNSGYEQYF	TGCGCCAGCAGCGTGAACTCAGGGTACGAGCAGTACTTC
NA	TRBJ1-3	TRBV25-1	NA	CASSESPGTPGNTIYF	TGTGCCAGCAGTGAATCCCCAGGGACGCCTGGAAACACCATATATTTT
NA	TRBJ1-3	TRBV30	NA	CAWSSLAGGDSGNTIYF	TGTGCCTGGAGTTCTTTAGCTGGCGGAGACTCTGGAAACACCATATATTTT
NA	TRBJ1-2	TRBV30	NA	CAWSVGWGRGGYTF	TGTGCCTGGAGTGTTGGTTGGGGGAGAGGCGGCTACACCTTC
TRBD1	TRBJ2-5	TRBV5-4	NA	CASSLWTGGARVEETQYF	TGTGCCAGCAGCCTTTGGACAGGGGGCGCGAGGGTTGAAGAGACCCAGTACTTC
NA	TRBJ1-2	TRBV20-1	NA	CSVEKRAGYTF	TGCAGTGTCGAAAAAAGGGCCGGCTACACCTTC
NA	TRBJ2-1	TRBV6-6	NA	CASSLAASSYNEQFF	TGTGCCAGCAGTCTCGCGGCGAGCTCCTACAATGAGCAGTTCTTC
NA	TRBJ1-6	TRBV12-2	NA	CASRLARGKSSYNSPLHF	TGTGCAAGTCGCTTAGCGAGAGGCAAGAGCTCCTATAATTCACCCCTCCACTTT
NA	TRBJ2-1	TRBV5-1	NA	CASGGGVSYNEQFF	TGCGCCAGCGGCGGCGGAGTCTCCTACAATGAGCAGTTCTTC
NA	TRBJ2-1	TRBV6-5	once	CASSRTRGNEEQFF	TGTGCCAGCAGCCGGACTAGGGGGAATGAGGAGCAGTTCTTC
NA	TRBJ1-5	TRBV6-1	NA	CASSEVLLWGNQPQHF	TGTGCCAGCAGTGAAGTCTTATTGTGGGGTAATCAGCCCCAGCATTTT
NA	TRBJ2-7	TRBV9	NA	CASSGPSGGAHEQYF	TGTGCCAGCAGCGGACCATCTGGGGGGGCCCACGAGCAGTACTTC
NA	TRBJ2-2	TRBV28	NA	CASSRAYISTGELFF	TGTGCCAGCAGTCGCGCCTATATCAGCACCGGGGAGCTGTTTTTT
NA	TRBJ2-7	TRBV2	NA	CASRQTYEQYF	TGTGCCAGCAGGCAAACCTACGAGCAGTACTTC
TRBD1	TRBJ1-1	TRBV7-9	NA	CASSQGTGGGTEAFF	TGTGCCAGCAGCCAAGGTACAGGGGGAGGGACTGAAGCTTTCTTT
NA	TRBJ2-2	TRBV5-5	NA	CASSSPGKGKVGELFF	TGTGCCAGCAGCTCCCCGGGGAAGGGGAAGGTCGGGGAGCTGTTTTTT
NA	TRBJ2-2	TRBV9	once	CASSRRRTGELFF	TGTGCCAGCAGCAGGCGTCGGACCGGGGAGCTGTTTTTT
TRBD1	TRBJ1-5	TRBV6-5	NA	CASRGRGHGNQPQHF	TGTGCCAGCAGAGGCAGGGGGCATGGGAATCAGCCCCAGCATTTT
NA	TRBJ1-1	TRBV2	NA	CASSLARNTEAFF	TGTGCCAGCAGTCTCGCCAGGAACACTGAAGCTTTCTTT
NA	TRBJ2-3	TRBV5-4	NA	CASSLGNGADTQYF	TGTGCCAGCAGCTTGGGTAACGGCGCAGATACGCAGTATTTT
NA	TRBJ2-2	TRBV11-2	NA	CASSFDSGELFF	TGTGCCAGCAGCTTCGATTCCGGGGAGCTGTTTTTT
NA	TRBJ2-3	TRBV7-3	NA	CASSSSGADTQYF	TGTGCCAGCAGCTCCTCAGGGGCAGATACGCAGTATTTT
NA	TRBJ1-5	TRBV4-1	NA	CASGPPVGSNQPQHF	TGCGCCAGCGGCCCTCCAGTTGGGAGCAATCAGCCCCAGCATTTT
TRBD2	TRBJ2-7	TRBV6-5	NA	CASSYSVAGVQTEQYF	TGTGCCAGCAGTTACTCAGTGGCGGGGGTACAGACCGAGCAGTACTTC
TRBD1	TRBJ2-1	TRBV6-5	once	CASRLRQGGQFF	TGTGCCAGCAGACTCCGACAGGGTGGGCAGTTCTTC
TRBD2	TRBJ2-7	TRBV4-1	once	CASSPRTSGDSYEQYF	TGCGCCAGCAGCCCCCGGACTAGCGGGGACTCCTACGAGCAGTACTTC
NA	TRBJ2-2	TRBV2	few	CASSRVGDTGELFF	TGTGCCAGCAGCAGGGTGGGCGACACCGGGGAGCTGTTTTTT
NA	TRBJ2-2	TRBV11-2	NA	CASSLGDVNTGELFF	TGTGCCAGCAGCTTAGGTGATGTGAACACCGGGGAGCTGTTTTTT
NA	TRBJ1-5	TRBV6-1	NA	CASSEALLDQPQHF	TGTGCCAGCAGTGAAGCGCTTCTGGACCAGCCCCAGCATTTT
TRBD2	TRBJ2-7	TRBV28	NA	CASSPLAGAYEQYF	TGTGCCAGCAGTCCCCTAGCGGGAGCGTACGAGCAGTACTTC
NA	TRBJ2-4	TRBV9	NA	CASSVDRSRLAKNIQYF	TGTGCCAGCAGCGTAGATCGTAGCCGTCTAGCCAAAAACATTCAGTACTTC
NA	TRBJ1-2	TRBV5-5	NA	CASSLDRDGYTF	TGTGCCAGCAGCTTGGACAGGGATGGCTACACCTTC
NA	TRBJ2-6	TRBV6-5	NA	CASSFGVPGANVLTF	TGTGCCAGCAGCTTCGGGGTACCCGGGGCCAACGTCCTGACTTTC